The 29 T cell receptor beta chains in this list originate from one sample, sequenced in a study of blood T cell repertoires in COVID-19. The method was immunoSEQ multiplex PCR; TCRdb's version includes in-frame clones alone and lacks a portion of them. The sample lists about 110,000 clones; roughly 83% were seen once. The sequenced sample was peripheral blood. These receptors originate from a woman aged 60-75 years with acute or convalescent COVID-19.

The CDR3 loop is CASSLMDGEANEKLFF. CDR3 DNA sequence: TGTGCCAGCAGCCTCATGGATGGAGAGGCTAATGAAAAACTGTTTTTT. V and J are TRBV3-1 (or the pseudogene TRBV3-2) and TRBJ1-4; D unresolved. Trimming pared 4 bases from V and 3 bases from J, leaving 15 bases between. Germline V gene data show CDR1 as LGHDT and CDR2 as YNNKEL (reference sequence). This CDR3 comprises 16 residues.

This chain uses TRBV9 with TRBJ2-1; 8 bases are shared with TRBD2. CDR3 length: 14 residues. Trimming at V came to 4 bases and at J to 10 bases, leaving 10 bases not matched to a gene. In germline, CDR1 is SGDLS, CDR2 YYNGEE. The CDR3 DNA sequence: TGTGCCAGCAGCTTTGAGGGTAGCGGGATAGAGCAGTTCTTC. It encodes CASSFEGSGIEQFF.

V usage is TRBV18 and J usage is TRBJ1-6; D is ambiguous. Germline-derived CDR1 and CDR2 are KGHSH and LQKENI. This CDR3 is built from 13 residues. Trimming left V 3 bases short and J 8 bases short, with 8 bases between. CDR3 in DNA: TGTGCCAGCTCACCGGCGGAGGATTCACCCCTCCACTTT. This translates into CASSPAEDSPLHF.

This clone has more than one count but fewer than ten. This chain uses TRBV6-4 with TRBJ2-1; weak D call: TRBD1 (6 bases). Germline CDR1 reads MRHNA; CDR2 reads SNTAGT. CDR3 length: 14 residues. The ends were cut back, 5 bases at V and 6 bases at J, with 14 bases in the middle. Here the CDR3 reads CASSQERGTNEQFF. The CDR3 DNA reads as TGTGCCAGCAGTCAAGAAAGGGGGACCAATGAGCAGTTCTTC.

The chain combines TRBV7-8 with TRBJ1-2; D ambiguous. Trimming left V 1 base short and J 6 bases short, with 18 bases between. Germline CDR1 is SGHVS and CDR2 is FQNEAQ. CDR3 length: 16 residues. CDR3 nucleotides: TGTGCCAGCAGCTTAGGGCGACAAATAAGCCATCATGGCTACACCTTC. It encodes CASSLGRQISHHGYTF.

As DNA, the CDR3 is TGCGCCAGCAGCCTAGGGACAGGGGATTTACCCCTCCACTTT. It translates to CASSLGTGDLPLHF. The chain joins TRBV5-1 to TRBJ1-6, with TRBD1 matching 10 bases. CDR3 length: 14 residues. Germline V gives CDR1 SGHRS, CDR2 YFSETQ. V was clipped by 4 bases and J by 12 bases; unmatched bases: 7.

The chain has TRBV6-1 and TRBJ2-5; D perhaps matches TRBD2 (7 bases). The germline V gene encodes CDR1 MNHNS and CDR2 SASEGT. V was clipped by 7 bases and J by 2 bases, with 14 bases between them. The CDR3 sequence is 14 residues long. The CDR3, as DNA: TGTGCCAGCACCGTAGGGGGGGGACAAGAGACCCAGTACTTC. It codes for CASTVGGGQETQYF.

The chain employs TRBV12-3 or TRBV12-4 and TRBJ1-2; perhaps TRBD1 as D (5 bases). The germline V and J ends were trimmed by 6 bases and 9 bases, with 14 bases remaining between them. The CDR3 is made up of 12 amino acids. CDR3 sequence (DNA): TGTGCCAGCAGGACCCCGGGGGGTAGCTACACCTTC. Translated, it gives CASRTPGGSYTF.

V is TRBV5-1 and J is TRBJ2-7, with 10 bases lining up with TRBD1. This CDR3 has 15 amino acids. Germline V gene data show CDR1 as SGHRS and CDR2 as YFSETQ. After removal of 3 bases from V and 6 bases from J, the junction contained 9 bases not matched to a gene. The CDR3 nucleotides read TGCGCCAGCAGCTCTGGGGGGACAGGGGTTTCCGAGCAGTACTTC. Encoded protein: CASSSGGTGVSEQYF.

This clone was seen a single time. J is TRBJ1-1 and V is TRBV28, with D perhaps matching TRBD1 (6 bases). Germline V lookup: CDR1 MDHEN, CDR2 SYDVKM. The CDR3 totals 15 residues. Trimming took off 5 bases at V and 1 base at J, with 14 bases between the two ends. CDR3: CASSTSGGPNTEAFF. The DNA for the CDR3 is TGTGCCAGCAGTACCTCCGGGGGGCCGAACACTGAAGCTTTCTTT.

The chain combines TRBV6-4 with TRBJ2-1; TRBD1 might be the D (5 bases). Germline V gene lookup returns CDR1 MRHNA and CDR2 SNTAGT. The ends were cut back, 3 bases at V and 5 bases at J, with 8 bases in the middle. This CDR3 contains 13 residues. The CDR3: CASSELDNNEQFF. Here the CDR3 DNA reads TGTGCCAGCAGTGAATTGGACAACAATGAGCAGTTCTTC.

This chain connects TRBV3-1 (or the pseudogene TRBV3-2) to TRBJ1-4; 10 nucleotides agree with TRBD1. Germline values: CDR1 LGHDT, CDR2 YNNKEL (reference sequence). Trimming took 4 bases from V and 8 from J; bases not matched to a gene: 7. The CDR3 consists of 15 residues. This CDR3 reads CASSLAGQGTEKLFF. CDR3 nucleotides: TGTGCCAGCAGCCTAGCGGGACAGGGGACGGAAAAACTGTTTTTT.

This chain's CDR3 is CASSSGGAGETQYF. The DNA of the CDR3 is TGCGCCAGCAGCTCGGGGGGGGCCGGTGAGACCCAGTACTTC. The chain recombines TRBV5-1 with TRBJ2-5, with 8 nucleotides matching TRBD2. CDR3 size: 14 residues. V trimming: 3 bases; J trimming: 5 bases; junction bases outside the gene matches: 6. Germline CDR1 reads SGHRS; CDR2 reads YFSETQ.

A single count supports this clone. V usage is TRBV9 and J usage is TRBJ1-2, with D perhaps TRBD1 (6 bases). CDR1 SGDLS and CDR2 YYNGEE come from the germline V gene. V lost 0 bases to trimming and J lost 4 bases, with 7 bases between them. CDR3 length equals 13 residues. The CDR3 sequence: CASSVEDSYGYTF. CDR3 in DNA: TGTGCCAGCAGCGTAGAGGACAGCTATGGCTACACCTTC. Filled out from reference TRBV9 and TRBJ1-2, the complete variable domain reads DSGVTQTPKHLITATGQRVTLRCSPRSGDLSVYWYQQSLDQGLQFLIQYYNGEERAKGNILERFSAQQFPDLHSELNLSSLELGDSALYFCASSVEDSYGYTFGSGTRLTVV.

The chain has TRBV15 and TRBJ2-5; D remains unclear. Trimming took off 2 bases at V and 4 bases at J, with 8 bases between the two ends. This CDR3 contains 13 residues. Germline assignment: CDR1 LNHNV and CDR2 YYDKDF (reference sequence). The DNA of the CDR3 is TGTGCCACCAGCAGAAGTACGGGAGAGACCCAGTACTTC. This sequence encodes CATSRSTGETQYF.

This chain links TRBV5-1 with TRBJ1-3; D may be TRBD1 (6 bases). The V end was cut by 6 bases, the J end by 4 bases, with 17 bases between. In germline, CDR1 is SGHRS, CDR2 YFSETQ. CDR3 length: 15 residues. The CDR3 DNA reads as TGCGCCAGCACTGATCCGACAGGAGCGGGAAACACCATATATTTT. As protein: CASTDPTGAGNTIYF.

CDR3: CASRPPSGSYEQYF. CDR3 in DNA: TGTGCCAGCAGGCCCCCGAGTGGTAGCTACGAGCAGTACTTC. The rearrangement joins TRBV7-2 to TRBJ2-7, with D unclear. The CDR3 loop spans 14 amino acids. V lost 6 bases and J 3 bases, leaving 15 bases between the germline ends. Germline assignment: CDR1 SGHTA and CDR2 FQGNSA.

V is TRBV27 and J is TRBJ1-2; 8 bases are shared with TRBD1. V dropped 6 bases and J dropped 7; count of bases not matched to a gene: 4. From germline, CDR1 is MNHEY and CDR2 SMNVEV (reference sequence). This CDR3 is 12 amino acids long. This CDR3 reads CASRSGTGGYTF. CDR3 bases: TGTGCCAGCAGATCCGGGACAGGTGGCTACACCTTC.

The chain employs TRBV28 and TRBJ1-5, with TRBD1 as a possible D gene (6 bases). The V end was cut by 6 bases, the J end by 0 bases, with 12 bases between. This CDR3 spans 15 amino acids. In germline, CDR1 is MDHEN, CDR2 SYDVKM. For the CDR3, the DNA is TGTGCCAGCAGCCAGGACAGCTATAGCAATCAGCCCCAGCATTTT. It codes for CASSQDSYSNQPQHF.

The V call is TRBV7-9, the J call TRBJ1-2; 7 bases agree with TRBD1. The J segment lost 0 bases and the V segment lost 5 bases, leaving 6 bases of the junction unmatched. The CDR3 spans 15 residues. CDR1 SEHNR and CDR2 FQNEAQ come from the germline V gene (reference sequence). CDR3 in DNA: TGTGCCAGCAGCGATAGACAGGGTCCTAACTATGGCTACACCTTC. Its translation is CASSDRQGPNYGYTF.

The rearrangement uses TRBV28 and TRBJ2-5, with a tentative D call TRBD2 (5 bases). Germline V gene data show CDR1 as MDHEN and CDR2 as SYDVKM. The CDR3 is 14 amino acids. The V and J ends lost 7 bases and 4 bases respectively, with 16 bases between them. The CDR3 nucleotides read TGTGCCAGCATCCTTGCGGCGGGCGGAGAGACCCAGTACTTC. The encoded protein is CASILAAGGETQYF.

The chain couples TRBV30 to TRBJ1-5; maybe TRBD1 (5 bases). Germline lookup yields CDR1 GTSNPN and CDR2 SVGIG (reference sequence). The length of the CDR3 is 15 residues. V lost 2 bases and J lost 0, with 11 bases in between. DNA for the CDR3: TGTGCCTGGAGTCGCGACAGCTATAGCAATCAGCCCCAGCATTTT. This sequence encodes CAWSRDSYSNQPQHF.

This sequence joins TRBV30 and TRBJ1-3, with D hard to call. Trimming shortened V by 1 base and J by 2 bases, and 3 bases separated the two germline ends. The CDR3 spans 12 residues. Germline CDR1 and CDR2: GTSNPN and SVGIG (reference sequence). The CDR3 region is CAWSDTGNTIYF. The CDR3 nucleotides are TGTGCCTGGAGTGACACTGGAAACACCATATATTTT.

J is TRBJ2-1 and V is TRBV7-4; 7 nucleotides align to TRBD1. The V and J ends lost 2 bases and 0 bases, in that order; junction bases with no gene match: 16. Germline lookup yields CDR1 SGHVT and CDR2 SQSDAQ. CDR3 length: 20 residues. The CDR3 DNA sequence: TGTGCCAGCAGCTTAATGAGGGACAGCCTATACCCTAGCTCCTACAATGAGCAGTTCTTC. Protein sequence: CASSLMRDSLYPSSYNEQFF.

V and J are TRBV11-3 and TRBJ2-3; TRBD1 matches 10 bases. This CDR3 contains 16 residues. V dropped 3 bases and J dropped 5; count of bases not matched to a gene: 8. CDR1 and CDR2 (germline): SGHNT, YENEEA. The CDR3 DNA reads TGTGCCAGCAGCTTGGAGACAGGGGGCCGTGGAGATACGCAGTATTTT. Protein product: CASSLETGGRGDTQYF. Filled out from reference TRBV11-3 and TRBJ2-3, the complete variable domain reads EAGVVQSPRYKIIEKKQPVAFWCNPISGHNTLYWYLQNLGQGPELLIRYENEEAVDDSQLPKDRFSAERLKGVDSTLKIQPAELGDSAVYLCASSLETGGRGDTQYFGPGTRLTVL.

The chain employs TRBV11-3 and TRBJ2-1, with 8 bases fitting TRBD2. Germline-derived CDR1 and CDR2 are SGHNT and YENEEA. The CDR3 contains 13 residues. The V segment lost 8 bases and the J segment 7 bases; nucleotides outside the gene matches: 7. CDR3 sequence: CASGKAGVNEQFF. CDR3 nucleotides: TGTGCCAGCGGAAAAGCGGGAGTTAATGAGCAGTTCTTC.

The chain has TRBV7-2 and TRBJ2-3, with TRBD2 matching 12 bases. Germline CDR1 reads SGHTA; CDR2 reads FQGNSA. This CDR3 has 13 residues. Trimming removed 6 bases from V and 13 bases from J; junction bases left unmatched: 8. The CDR3: CASSSSSGREEYF. CDR3 in DNA: TGTGCCAGCAGTTCTTCTAGCGGGAGGGAGGAGTATTTT.

The CDR3 DNA follows: TGTGCCAGCAGTAGACTGGGACAGGGTGGTTACGAGCAGTACTTC. This encodes CASSRLGQGGYEQYF. The gene calls are TRBV28 and TRBJ2-7, with 9 bases aligning to TRBD1. The germline gives CDR1 MDHEN, CDR2 SYDVKM. J gave up 4 bases and V 5 bases, and 9 bases lay outside the gene matches. The CDR3 is 15 residues long.

The chain recombines TRBV7-2 with TRBJ2-7; 10 bases fit TRBD1. CDR3 length equals 18 residues. The germline V gene has CDR1 SGHTA and CDR2 FQGNSA. With V trimmed by 5 bases and J by 4 bases, 17 bases remained unmatched. The CDR3 protein is CASSPGTGESGFPYEQYF. The CDR3 nucleotides are TGTGCCAGCAGCCCCGGGACAGGGGAATCTGGGTTCCCTTACGAGCAGTACTTC.